This entry lists 25 T cell receptor beta chains sequenced from one sample in a study of T cells after yellow fever vaccination. TCRdb re-called the 5' RACE reads with MiXCR, one entry per CDR3 protein. The sample lists tens of thousands of distinct CDR3 sequences, about 5.2% seen once, with roughly 28% in the top ten. The specimen comprised PBMCs, either bulk or a sorted T-cell subset (CD4+, CD8+, memory, or dextramer-sorted; not recorded which), sampled on the day of the yellow fever booster vaccination. The receptors originated from a man aged 18-30 years who received the YFV17D yellow fever vaccine.

The table lists this clonotype with many counts. The V and J genes are TRBV7-9 and TRBJ2-2, with D hard to call. The germline CDR1 and CDR2 sequences are SEHNR and FQNEAQ (reference sequence). Trimming shortened V by 8 bases and J by 5 bases, and 6 bases separated the two germline ends. The CDR3 runs 11 residues. The CDR3 reads CASEETGELFF. CDR3 bases: TGTGCCAGCGAGGAAACCGGGGAGCTGTTTTTT.

In its sample, this clonotype was seen many times. The chain has TRBV4-1 and TRBJ2-5; 14 bases map to TRBD2. This CDR3 contains 17 residues. Per germline, CDR1 MGHRA and CDR2 YSYEKL. V dropped 4 bases and J dropped 4; count of bases not matched to a gene: 8. The CDR3 DNA reads TGCGCCAGCAGCCTTCGACTAGCGGGGGGGCAAGGAGAGACCCAGTACTTC. This translates into CASSLRLAGGQGETQYF.

This clonotype appeared many times. The chain recombines TRBV5-6 with TRBJ2-7, with TRBD2 matching 7 bases. Per germline, CDR1 SGHDT and CDR2 YYEEEE. This CDR3 is built from 15 residues. V lost 4 bases, J lost 2 bases, and 9 bases stayed unmatched. The CDR3 here is CASSNIFAGAYEQYF. The CDR3 nucleotides read TGTGCCAGCAGCAATATCTTTGCGGGGGCCTACGAGCAGTACTTC.

This clonotype was detected many times. CDR3: CASSQDKESQPQHF. The DNA of the CDR3 is TGCGCCAGCAGCCAAGACAAAGAGAGCCAGCCCCAGCATTTT. This sequence joins TRBV4-3 and TRBJ1-5, with D uncertain. The length of the CDR3 is 14 residues. Germline V gene sequence: CDR1 LGHNA, CDR2 YSLEER. V was pared by 0 bases and J by 7 bases, with 10 bases between.

This clonotype was detected many times. This rearrangement joins TRBV4-1 to TRBJ2-7, with TRBD1 matching 12 bases. The CDR3 extends over 15 amino acids. In germline, CDR1 is MGHRA, CDR2 YSYEKL. V shed 4 bases and J 2 bases; nucleotides not matched to a gene: 3. Here the CDR3 DNA reads TGCGCCAGCAGCCCGGGACAGGGGGCGACCTACGAGCAGTACGTC. Protein: CASSPGQGATYEQYV.

The chain links TRBV7-2 to TRBJ1-1, with unresolved D. The V gene lost 2 bases and the J gene lost 6 bases, with 7 bases spanning the gap. The length of the CDR3 is 12 residues. In germline, CDR1 is SGHTA, CDR2 FQGNSA. CDR3 in amino acids: CASSLNLAEAFF. CDR3 nucleotide sequence: TGTGCCAGCAGCTTAAATCTAGCTGAAGCTTTCTTT.

The chain has TRBV20-1 and TRBJ2-7; no clear D. CDR1 is DFQATT, CDR2 SNEGSKA, per germline (reference sequence). The V and J ends lost 6 bases and 2 bases respectively, with 14 bases between them. This CDR3 spans 13 amino acids. The CDR3 protein is CSARRAGTYEQYV. CDR3 coding DNA: TGCAGTGCAAGAAGGGCAGGTACCTACGAGCAGTACGTC.

This chain links TRBV12-3 or TRBV12-4 with TRBJ2-4; the match to TRBD2 covers 10 bases. V shed 5 bases and J 11 bases; nucleotides not matched to a gene: 9. The CDR3 has 14 residues. This CDR3 reads CASSDSGGGQVQYF. The DNA of the CDR3 is TGTGCCAGCAGTGACAGCGGGGGGGGGCAGGTTCAGTACTTC.

This clonotype showed up many times. This chain connects TRBV12-3 or TRBV12-4 to TRBJ2-1; no definite D call. CDR3 size: 10 residues. With 5 bases removed from V and 7 bases from J, the gap between germline ends came to 3 bases. The CDR3 nucleotides read TGTGCCAGCAGTCGGAATGAGCAGTTCTTC. Protein product: CASSRNEQFF.

This clonotype was seen many times. The rearrangement links TRBV7-8 to TRBJ2-1, with D unresolved. The germline CDR1 and CDR2 sequences are SGHVS and FQNEAQ. Trimming took 2 bases from V and 4 from J, leaving 9 bases between them. The CDR3 totals 14 residues. In DNA form, the CDR3 reads TGTGCCAGCAGCTTATCTCGGCGTTACAATGAGCAGTTCTTC. Encoded protein: CASSLSRRYNEQFF.

This clonotype has ten or more counts. The chain employs TRBV4-1 and TRBJ2-5; tentative D call: TRBD1 (6 bases). Per germline, CDR1 MGHRA and CDR2 YSYEKL. The V gene lost 1 base and the J gene lost 2 bases, with 8 bases spanning the gap. CDR3 size: 14 residues. The CDR3 sequence is CASSQGTDQETQYF. CDR3 nucleotides: TGCGCCAGCAGCCAAGGGACAGATCAAGAGACCCAGTACTTC.

This clonotype turned up a few times. This chain joins TRBV7-2 and TRBJ2-1; 10 positions match TRBD2. Germline V lookup: CDR1 SGHTA, CDR2 FQGNSA. This CDR3 has 16 amino acids. The ends lost 1 base at V and 4 bases at J; junction bases unmatched: 4. The CDR3 region has the DNA TGTGCCAGCAGCTTAGGGGTTAGCGGGGGGTACAATGAGCAGTTCTTC. Translation gives CASSLGVSGGYNEQFF.

Worth noting for this clonotype: Without the conserved terminal phenylalanine or tryptophan, this CDR3 likely stems from a read error. The chain joins TRBV15 to TRBJ1-6, with D possibly being TRBD1 (6 bases). Deletions cut 5 bases from V and 9 bases from J, with 17 bases between. This CDR3 region has 15 residues. Germline CDR1 and CDR2: LNHNV and YYDKDF (reference sequence). CDR3 sequence (DNA): TGTGCCACCAGCGGGGGGGCGGCGGGCCGTTCACCCCTCCACTTG. This translates into CATSGGAAGRSPLHL.

At least ten counts were recorded for this clonotype. The V and J genes are TRBV6-5 and TRBJ1-2; no definite D call. The V and J ends lost 0 bases and 4 bases respectively, with 12 bases between them. Germline V gene lookup returns CDR1 MNHEY and CDR2 SVGAGI. The CDR3 is made up of 15 amino acids. The CDR3: CASSYSLAGFYGYTF. The CDR3 DNA is TGTGCCAGCAGTTACTCGTTAGCGGGTTTCTATGGCTACACCTTC.

The chain links TRBV9 to TRBJ2-5, with a tentative D call TRBD2 (7 bases). Trimming took off 0 bases at V and 7 bases at J, with 16 bases between the two ends. Germline assignment: CDR1 SGDLS and CDR2 YYNGEE. This CDR3 has 15 amino acids. CDR3 sequence: CASSVGGGRAGTQYF. The DNA of the CDR3 is TGTGCCAGCAGCGTAGGCGGGGGCCGGGCAGGGACCCAGTACTTC.

This clonotype has a count of ten or more. The V and J genes are TRBV7-9 and TRBJ1-4; D is perhaps TRBD1 (6 bases). CDR3 length: 14 amino acids. The germline V and J ends were trimmed by 5 bases and 5 bases, with 12 bases remaining between them. Germline CDR1 is SEHNR and CDR2 is FQNEAQ (reference sequence). CDR3 DNA sequence: TGTGCCAGCAGCGTAGGCCAGGGGAATGAAAAACTGTTTTTT. It is translated as CASSVGQGNEKLFF.

The V call is TRBV18, the J call TRBJ2-3, with 8 bases matching TRBD2. Germline assignment: CDR1 KGHSH and CDR2 LQKENI. CDR3 length: 15 amino acids. V trimming: 5 bases; J trimming: 5 bases; junction bases outside the gene matches: 9. The CDR3, as DNA: TGTGCCAGCTCAACAGCGGGGGCAAGGGGAGATACGCAGTATTTT. Its protein product is CASSTAGARGDTQYF.

V is TRBV19 and J is TRBJ2-1, with D tentatively TRBD2 (6 bases). Trimming stripped 3 bases from V and 4 bases from J, with 13 bases between. Germline V CDR1 and CDR2: LNHDA, SQIVND (reference sequence). This CDR3 contains 15 residues. CDR3 sequence reads: CASSIQGAGYNEQFF. The CDR3 nucleotides are TGTGCCAGTAGTATTCAGGGTGCGGGATACAATGAGCAGTTCTTC.

This clonotype appeared many times. The chain couples TRBV4-3 to TRBJ1-4; 7 positions agree with TRBD1. CDR1 is LGHNA, CDR2 YSLEER, per germline. V dropped 1 base and J dropped 8; count of bases not matched to a gene: 4. The CDR3 consists of 14 residues. CDR3 in amino acids: CASSQGRGQEKLFF. The CDR3 coding sequence is TGCGCCAGCAGCCAAGGCAGGGGACAGGAAAAACTGTTTTTT.

This clonotype was detected many times. The chain combines TRBV7-9 with TRBJ2-3; D is unclear. Deletions cut 7 bases from V and 0 bases from J, with 11 bases between. The CDR3 totals 14 residues. Germline V gene sequence: CDR1 SEHNR, CDR2 FQNEAQ (reference sequence). CDR3 nucleotide sequence: TGTGCCAGCACCAACCGAGCGAGCACAGATACGCAGTATTTT. This encodes CASTNRASTDTQYF.

This clonotype has more than one count but fewer than ten. The V gene is TRBV20-1, the J gene TRBJ2-6; tentatively, D is TRBD1 or TRBD2 (5 bases each). The CDR3 is made up of 18 amino acids. V was shortened by 3 bases and J by 3 bases, with 21 bases between the two germline ends. Germline V gene data show CDR1 as DFQATT and CDR2 as SNEGSKA (reference sequence). Here the CDR3 DNA reads TGCAGTGCTAGCCGTCTCGGGGCGCCTCTCCGTGGGGCCAACGTCCTGACTTTC. It specifies CSASRLGAPLRGANVLTF.

The chain uses TRBV30 and TRBJ2-3, with D hard to call. This CDR3 has 11 amino acids. Germline-derived CDR1 and CDR2 are GTSNPN and SVGIG (reference sequence). Trimming took 2 bases from V and 5 from J, leaving 5 bases between them. The CDR3 loop reads CAWSHGDTQYF. In DNA form, the CDR3 reads TGTGCCTGGAGTCATGGAGATACGCAGTATTTT. The full variable domain, with the rest looked up from reference TRBV30 and TRBJ2-3, is SQTIHQWPATLVQPVGSPLSLECTVEGTSNPNLYWYRQAAGRGLQLLFYSVGIGQISSEVPQNLSASRPQDRQFILSSKKLLLSDSGFYLCAWSHGDTQYFGPGTRLTVL.

This clonotype has more than one count but fewer than ten. The genes are TRBV7-3 and TRBJ2-1; perhaps TRBD1 as D (6 bases). V lost 5 bases to trimming and J lost 0 bases, with 20 bases between them. The germline V gene has CDR1 SGHTA and CDR2 FQGTGA. The CDR3 is made up of 18 amino acids. CDR3 sequence: CASSKGDLAESSYNEQFF. The CDR3 DNA reads TGTGCCAGCAGCAAGGGGGATTTGGCGGAGAGCTCCTACAATGAGCAGTTCTTC.

A note on this clonotype: A much larger clone differs from this one at a single base, so this may be a read error. J is TRBJ1-5 and V is TRBV29-1, with a possible D match to TRBD1 (6 bases). CDR1 is SQVTM, CDR2 ANQGSEA, per germline. The CDR3 spans 13 residues. The CDR3 bases are TGCAGCGCACAGGTGGGGGGCAATAAGCCCCAGCATTTT. This gives the protein CSAQVGGNKPQHF.

This clonotype was detected many times. The chain carries TRBV27 and TRBJ2-7; TRBD2 is a possible D gene (5 bases). This CDR3 has 13 residues. Germline V CDR1 and CDR2: MNHEY, SMNVEV (reference sequence). Between the trimmed V and J ends, which lost 2 bases and 7 bases, there was a span of 12 bases. The CDR3 region has the DNA TGTGCCAGCAGTTTAGCAGCGGCCGGAGAGCAGTACTTC. Its protein is CASSLAAAGEQYF.